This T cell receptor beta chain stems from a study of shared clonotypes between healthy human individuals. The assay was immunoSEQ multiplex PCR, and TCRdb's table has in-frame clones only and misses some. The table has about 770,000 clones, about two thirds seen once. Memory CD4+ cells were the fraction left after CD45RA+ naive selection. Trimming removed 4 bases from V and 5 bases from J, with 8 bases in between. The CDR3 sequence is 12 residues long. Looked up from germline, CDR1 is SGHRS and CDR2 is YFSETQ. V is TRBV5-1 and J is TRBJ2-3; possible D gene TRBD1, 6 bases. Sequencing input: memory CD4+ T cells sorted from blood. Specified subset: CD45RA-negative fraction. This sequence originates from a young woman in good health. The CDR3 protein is CASSVGQDTQYF. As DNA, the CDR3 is TGCGCCAGCAGCGTGGGACAAGATACGCAGTATTTT.